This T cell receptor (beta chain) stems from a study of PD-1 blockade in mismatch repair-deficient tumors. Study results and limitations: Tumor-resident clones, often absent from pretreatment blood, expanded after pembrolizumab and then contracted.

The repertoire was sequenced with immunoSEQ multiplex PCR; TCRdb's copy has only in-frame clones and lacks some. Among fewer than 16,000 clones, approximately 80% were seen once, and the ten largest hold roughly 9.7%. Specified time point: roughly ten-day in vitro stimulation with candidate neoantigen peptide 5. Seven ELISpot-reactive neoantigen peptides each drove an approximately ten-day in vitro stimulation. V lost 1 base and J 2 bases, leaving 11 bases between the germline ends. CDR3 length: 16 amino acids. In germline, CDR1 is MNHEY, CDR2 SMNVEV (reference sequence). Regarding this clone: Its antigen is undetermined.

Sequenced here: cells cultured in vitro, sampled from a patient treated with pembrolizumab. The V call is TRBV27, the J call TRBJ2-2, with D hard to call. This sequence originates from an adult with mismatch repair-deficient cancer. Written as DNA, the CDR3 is TGTGCCAGCAGTTTATTTGGGCACTCTAACACCGGGGAGCTGTTTTTT. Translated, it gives CASSLFGHSNTGELFF.